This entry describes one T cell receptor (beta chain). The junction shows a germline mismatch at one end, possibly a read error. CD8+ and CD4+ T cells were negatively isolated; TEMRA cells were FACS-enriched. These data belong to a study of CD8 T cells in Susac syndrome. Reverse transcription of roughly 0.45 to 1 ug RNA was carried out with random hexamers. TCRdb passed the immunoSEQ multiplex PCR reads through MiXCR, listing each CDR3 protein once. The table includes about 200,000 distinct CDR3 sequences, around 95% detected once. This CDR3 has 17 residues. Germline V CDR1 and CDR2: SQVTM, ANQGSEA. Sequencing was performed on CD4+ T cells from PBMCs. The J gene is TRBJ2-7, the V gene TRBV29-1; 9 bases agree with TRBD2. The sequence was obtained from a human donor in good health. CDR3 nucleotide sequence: TGCAGCGTTGAAGCGGTTAGCGGGGGAGGTTCGTCCTCCGAGCAGTACTTC. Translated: CSVEAVSGGGSSSEQYF.